The clone carrying this T cell receptor beta chain was seen a handful of times. Its antigen is as yet unknown. This sample is drawn from a study of T cell repertoires in cytomegalovirus infection. About the research overall: It can be stated that public TCR beta signatures indicated CMV infection as well as a matching HLA type. Study observations and caveats: Cumulative public TCR beta family frequency identified CMV carriers with the relevant HLA. HLA-C-restricted CMV clonotypes gave the most frequent clonotype in two of eight donors.

TCRdb called the reads again in MiXCR, with one record for every CDR3 protein. The table includes about 680,000 distinct CDR3 sequences, less than 25% detected once. V lost 4 bases and J lost 4, with 9 bases in between. The CDR3 is 13 residues long. Germline CDR1 reads SGHDT; CDR2 reads YYEEEE. Sequences were obtained from CD8+ T cells from PBMCs. This TCR derives from a human donor in good health (CMV status not recorded). Some clones in this sample may be carry-over from other donors' samples. This rearrangement joins TRBV5-6 to TRBJ1-5; weak D call: TRBD1 (5 bases). This chain's CDR3 is CASSTGHNQPQHF. In DNA form, the CDR3 reads TGTGCCAGCAGCACCGGACATAATCAGCCCCAGCATTTT.